This note documents a single T cell receptor (beta chain) sequence. Additional DNA sequences in this sample encode the identical CDR3. This specimen comes from a study of shared clonotypes between healthy human individuals. V was clipped by 0 bases and J by 2 bases, with 5 bases between them. This CDR3 is 13 amino acids long. Germline values: CDR1 SGHAT, CDR2 FQNNGV. Some clones are missing from TCRdb's copy, which holds only in-frame ones; the method was immunoSEQ multiplex PCR. The table has under 350,000 clones, 80% to 90% seen once. The source material was memory CD8+ T cells sorted from blood. Sample subset: CD45RO+ cells pooled with CCR7-negative TemRA cells. This TCR was recovered from a young man in good health. The V and J genes are TRBV11-2 and TRBJ2-7; D is uncertain. The CDR3 nucleotides read TGTGCCAGCAGCTTAGATCCGACCTACGAGCAGTACTTC. Translated: CASSLDPTYEQYF.